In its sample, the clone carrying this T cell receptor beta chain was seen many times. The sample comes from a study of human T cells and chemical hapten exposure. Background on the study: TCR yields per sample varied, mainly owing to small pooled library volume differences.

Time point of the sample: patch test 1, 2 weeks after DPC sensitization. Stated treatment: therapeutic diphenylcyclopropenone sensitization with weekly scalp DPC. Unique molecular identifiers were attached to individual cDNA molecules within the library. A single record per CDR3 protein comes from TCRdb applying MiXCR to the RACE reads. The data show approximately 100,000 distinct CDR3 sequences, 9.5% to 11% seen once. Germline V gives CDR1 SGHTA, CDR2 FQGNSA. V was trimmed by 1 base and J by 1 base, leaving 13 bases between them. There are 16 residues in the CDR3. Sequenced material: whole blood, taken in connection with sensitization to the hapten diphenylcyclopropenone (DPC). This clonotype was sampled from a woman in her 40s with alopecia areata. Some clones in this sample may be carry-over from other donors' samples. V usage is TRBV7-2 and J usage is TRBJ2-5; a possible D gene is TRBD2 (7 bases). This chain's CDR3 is CASSLGGGRVQETQYF. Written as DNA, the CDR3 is TGTGCCAGCAGCTTAGGGGGGGGCCGAGTCCAAGAGACCCAGTACTTC.